This T cell receptor (beta chain) originates from a study of tumor-infiltrating lymphocytes in primary liver carcinoma. Trimming took 6 bases from V and 8 from J; bases not matched to a gene: 6. There are 12 residues in the CDR3. Starting from 500 ng of total RNA, TCR beta cDNA was produced with a primer in the constant region. Researchers made the TCR beta libraries by running three nested multiplex PCR rounds with slightly modified ARM-PCR. The first two PCR rounds used TRBV1-TRBV30 forward primers with a C-beta reverse primer, 10 to 11 cycles each. TCRdb recomputed calls from the multiplex PCR reads with MiXCR, one row per CDR3 protein. The sample shows 300,000 to 350,000 distinct CDR3 sequences, around three fifths of them seen only once. Germline DNA was also extracted, with blood RNA taken from unsorted whole blood. Patients in the cohort were treatment-naive and living with chronic HBV infection.

Source material: peripheral blood. The chain links TRBV12-3 or TRBV12-4 to TRBJ1-2, with 7 nucleotides matching TRBD1. The receptor was isolated from a woman aged 25 to 45 with primary liver carcinoma and hepatitis B virus infection. This chain's CDR3 is CASRGTVRGYTF. The CDR3 DNA sequence: TGTGCCAGCAGGGGGACAGTAAGAGGCTACACCTTC.